This T cell receptor (beta chain) is from a study of shared clonotypes between healthy human individuals. Whole-study results and caveats: Non-shared clonotypes had lower generation probabilities than those shared by all four donors. In having few donors, the study represented limited genetic and exposure-history diversity. The naive CD4 repertoires of several donors were compared, and approximately 4.5% of clonotypes were shared.

This clone was seen at least ten times. The target antigen is unknown. Only in-frame clones appear in the TCRdb table, and some are missing; sequencing was by immunoSEQ multiplex PCR. The sample contains 600,000 to 800,000 clones, around 77% of which appear only once. Sequencing was performed on memory CD4+ T cells sorted from blood. As for subset: CD45RA-negative fraction. This receptor was identified in a young woman in good health.

The CDR3 reads CASSPQHLQGTGNTIYF. The CDR3 DNA follows: TGTGCCAGCTCACCCCAACATTTACAGGGGACTGGAAACACCATATATTTT. V usage is TRBV18 and J usage is TRBJ1-3, with TRBD1 matching over 7 bases. V shed 3 bases, J shed 2 bases, and the junction held 10 bases outside the gene matches. CDR3 length: 17 residues. CDR1 and CDR2 (germline): KGHSH, LQKENI.